The rows below give T cell receptor beta chains drawn from one sample of a study of blood T cell repertoires in COVID-19. Assay used: immunoSEQ multiplex PCR; TCRdb lists only in-frame clones, some missing. The table records more than 110,000 clones, roughly 89% of them present only once. The sample taken for sequencing was peripheral blood. The receptors stem from a woman in her 40s with acute or convalescent COVID-19. Each CDR3 is given with its conserved first and last residue. Clone size appears in some rows only: once, few, many, or a class for an expanded clone.

j_call: TRBJ2-5; clone_size: once; v_call: TRBV7-3; cdr3_aa: CASSLKAGKETQYF
j_call: TRBJ1-2; clone_size: -; v_call: TRBV28; cdr3_aa: CASSSTNRQGGYGYTF
j_call: TRBJ1-1; clone_size: -; v_call: TRBV4-3; cdr3_aa: CASSLDGPGTGNHEAFF
j_call: TRBJ1-6; clone_size: -; v_call: TRBV19; cdr3_aa: CASSRTGGNSPLHF
j_call: TRBJ1-1; clone_size: few; v_call: TRBV9; cdr3_aa: CASSVDGDGRGTEAFF
j_call: TRBJ2-4; clone_size: -; v_call: TRBV9; cdr3_aa: CASSDSAGGDIQYF
j_call: TRBJ2-7; clone_size: -; v_call: TRBV9; cdr3_aa: CASSPRTYSSYEQYF
j_call: TRBJ2-7; clone_size: -; v_call: TRBV27; cdr3_aa: CASAAGGQGWDEQYF
j_call: TRBJ2-3; clone_size: -; v_call: TRBV18; cdr3_aa: CASSPRVRTDTQYF
j_call: TRBJ2-1; clone_size: -; v_call: TRBV7-3; cdr3_aa: CASSPRSSGGYNEQFF
j_call: TRBJ2-1; clone_size: -; v_call: TRBV11-2; cdr3_aa: CASSLGTSGLNEQFF
j_call: TRBJ1-1; clone_size: -; v_call: TRBV30; cdr3_aa: CACTPNTEAFF
j_call: TRBJ1-6; clone_size: -; v_call: TRBV4-1; cdr3_aa: CASSQTGGGFSPLHF
j_call: TRBJ1-2; clone_size: once; v_call: TRBV6-5; cdr3_aa: CASLRGDYGYTF
j_call: TRBJ2-3; clone_size: -; v_call: TRBV30; cdr3_aa: CAWSVTGVPTDTQYF
j_call: TRBJ2-3; clone_size: -; v_call: TRBV7-8; cdr3_aa: CASSAGGPGDTQYF
j_call: TRBJ1-2; clone_size: -; v_call: TRBV6-5; cdr3_aa: CASSHPQGRGYGYTF
j_call: TRBJ1-5; clone_size: once; v_call: TRBV6-2/TRBV6-3; cdr3_aa: CASSQRVGRPNQPQHF
j_call: TRBJ1-2; clone_size: -; v_call: TRBV6-2/TRBV6-3; cdr3_aa: CASSGPPGQRSMSNLRGTF
j_call: TRBJ1-1; clone_size: once; v_call: TRBV7-2; cdr3_aa: CASSLAPGTGSEAFF
j_call: TRBJ1-4; clone_size: -; v_call: TRBV6-1; cdr3_aa: CASSGRHVATNEKLFF
j_call: TRBJ1-1; clone_size: -; v_call: TRBV6-4; cdr3_aa: CASRNSNRNTEAFF
j_call: TRBJ2-1; clone_size: -; v_call: TRBV7-6; cdr3_aa: CASSLRVPGGAKNEQFF
j_call: TRBJ2-4; clone_size: -; v_call: TRBV28; cdr3_aa: CASSYDSPKNIQYF